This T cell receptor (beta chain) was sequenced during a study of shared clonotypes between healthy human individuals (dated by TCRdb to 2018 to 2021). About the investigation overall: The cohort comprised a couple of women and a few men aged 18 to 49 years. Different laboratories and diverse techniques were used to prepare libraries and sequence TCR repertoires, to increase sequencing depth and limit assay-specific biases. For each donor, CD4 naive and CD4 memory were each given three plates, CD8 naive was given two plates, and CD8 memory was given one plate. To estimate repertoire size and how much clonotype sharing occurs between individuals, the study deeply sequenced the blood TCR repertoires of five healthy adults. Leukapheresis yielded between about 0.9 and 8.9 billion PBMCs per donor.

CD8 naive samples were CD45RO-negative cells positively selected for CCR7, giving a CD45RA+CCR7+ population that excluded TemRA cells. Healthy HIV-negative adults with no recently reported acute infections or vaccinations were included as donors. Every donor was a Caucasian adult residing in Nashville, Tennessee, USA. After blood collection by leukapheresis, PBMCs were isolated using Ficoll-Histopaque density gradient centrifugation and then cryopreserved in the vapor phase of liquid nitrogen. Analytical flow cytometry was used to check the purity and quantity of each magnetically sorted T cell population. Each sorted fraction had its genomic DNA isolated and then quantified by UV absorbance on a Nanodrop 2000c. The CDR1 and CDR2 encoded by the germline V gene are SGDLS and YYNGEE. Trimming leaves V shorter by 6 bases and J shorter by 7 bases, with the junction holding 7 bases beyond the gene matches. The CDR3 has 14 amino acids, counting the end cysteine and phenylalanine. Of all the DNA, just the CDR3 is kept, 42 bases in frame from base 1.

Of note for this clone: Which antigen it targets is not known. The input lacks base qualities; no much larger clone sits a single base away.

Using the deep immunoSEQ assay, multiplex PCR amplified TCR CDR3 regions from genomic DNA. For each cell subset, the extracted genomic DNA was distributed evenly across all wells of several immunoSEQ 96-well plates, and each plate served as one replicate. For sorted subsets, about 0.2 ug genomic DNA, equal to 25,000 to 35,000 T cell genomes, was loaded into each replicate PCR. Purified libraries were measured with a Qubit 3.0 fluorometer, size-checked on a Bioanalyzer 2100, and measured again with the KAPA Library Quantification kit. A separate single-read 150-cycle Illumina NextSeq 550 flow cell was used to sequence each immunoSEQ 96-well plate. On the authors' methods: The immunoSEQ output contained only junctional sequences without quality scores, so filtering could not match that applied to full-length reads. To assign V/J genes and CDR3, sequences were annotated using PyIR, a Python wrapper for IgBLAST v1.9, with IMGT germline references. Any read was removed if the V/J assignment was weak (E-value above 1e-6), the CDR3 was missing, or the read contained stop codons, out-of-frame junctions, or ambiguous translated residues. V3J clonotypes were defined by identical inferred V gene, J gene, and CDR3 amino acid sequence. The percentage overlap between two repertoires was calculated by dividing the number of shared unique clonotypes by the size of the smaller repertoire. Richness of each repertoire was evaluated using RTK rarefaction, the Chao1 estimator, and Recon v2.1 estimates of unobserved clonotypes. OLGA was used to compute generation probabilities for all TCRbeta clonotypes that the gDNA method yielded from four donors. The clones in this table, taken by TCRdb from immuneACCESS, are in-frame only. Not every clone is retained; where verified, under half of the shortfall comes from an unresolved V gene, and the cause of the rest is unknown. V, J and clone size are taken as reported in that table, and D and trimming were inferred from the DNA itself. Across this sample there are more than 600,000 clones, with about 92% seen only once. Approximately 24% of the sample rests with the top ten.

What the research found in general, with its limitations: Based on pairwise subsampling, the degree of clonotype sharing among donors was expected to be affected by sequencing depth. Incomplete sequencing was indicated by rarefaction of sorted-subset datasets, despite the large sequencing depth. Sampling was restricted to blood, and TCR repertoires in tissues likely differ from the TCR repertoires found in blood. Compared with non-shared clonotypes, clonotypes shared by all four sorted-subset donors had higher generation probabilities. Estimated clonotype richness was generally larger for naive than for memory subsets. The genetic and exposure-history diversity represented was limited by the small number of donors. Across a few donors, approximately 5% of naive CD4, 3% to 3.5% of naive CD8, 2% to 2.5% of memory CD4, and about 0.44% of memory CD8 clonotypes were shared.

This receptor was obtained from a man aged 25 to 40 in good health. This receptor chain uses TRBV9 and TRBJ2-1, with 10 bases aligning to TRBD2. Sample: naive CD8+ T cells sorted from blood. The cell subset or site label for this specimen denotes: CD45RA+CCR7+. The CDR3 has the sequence CASTRGTSVNEQFF. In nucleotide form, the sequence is TGTGCCAGCACGAGGGGGACTAGCGTTAATGAGCAGTTCTTC. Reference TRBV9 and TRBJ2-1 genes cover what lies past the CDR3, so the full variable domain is DSGVTQTPKHLITATGQRVTLRCSPRSGDLSVYWYQQSLDQGLQFLIQYYNGEERAKGNILERFSAQQFPDLHSELNLSSLELGDSALYFCASTRGTSVNEQFFGPGTRLTVL.